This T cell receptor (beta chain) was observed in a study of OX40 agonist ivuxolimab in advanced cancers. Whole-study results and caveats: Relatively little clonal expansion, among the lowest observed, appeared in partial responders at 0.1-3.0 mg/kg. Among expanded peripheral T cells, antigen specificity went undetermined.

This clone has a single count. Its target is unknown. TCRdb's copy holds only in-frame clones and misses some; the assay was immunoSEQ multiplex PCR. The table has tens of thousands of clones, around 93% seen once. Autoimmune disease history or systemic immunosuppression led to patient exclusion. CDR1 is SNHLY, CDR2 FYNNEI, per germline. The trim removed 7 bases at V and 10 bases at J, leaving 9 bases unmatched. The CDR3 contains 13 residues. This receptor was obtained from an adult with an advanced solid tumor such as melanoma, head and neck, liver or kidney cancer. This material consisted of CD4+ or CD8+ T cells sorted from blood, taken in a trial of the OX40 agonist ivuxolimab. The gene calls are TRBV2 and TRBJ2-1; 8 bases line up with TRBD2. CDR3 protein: CASKAGALWEQFF. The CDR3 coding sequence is TGTGCCAGCAAAGCGGGGGCCCTGTGGGAGCAGTTCTTC.